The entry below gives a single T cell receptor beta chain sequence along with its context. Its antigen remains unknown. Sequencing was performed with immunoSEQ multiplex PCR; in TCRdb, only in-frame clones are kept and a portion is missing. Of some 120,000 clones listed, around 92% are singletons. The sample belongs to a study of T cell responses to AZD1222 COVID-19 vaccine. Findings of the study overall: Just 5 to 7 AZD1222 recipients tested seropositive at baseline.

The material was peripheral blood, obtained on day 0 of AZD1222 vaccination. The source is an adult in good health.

The CDR3 bases are TGTGCCAGTAGTATATGGGGACTAGCGGGAGGGCCTTGGTACAATGAGCAGTTCTTC. Translated, it gives CASSIWGLAGGPWYNEQFF. The chain uses TRBV19 and TRBJ2-1; 16 bases match TRBD2. Germline V lookup: CDR1 LNHDA, CDR2 SQIVND (reference sequence). The CDR3 consists of 19 residues. The ends lost 2 bases at V and 4 bases at J; junction bases unmatched: 8.